This T cell receptor beta chain comes out of a study of OX40 agonist ivuxolimab in advanced cancers. General notes on the study: Ivuxolimab was an agonistic, fully human IgG2 monoclonal antibody directed against OX40 (CD134), a costimulatory receptor. Intravenous ivuxolimab was administered to patients every 2 weeks at six dose levels: 0.01, 0.1, 0.3, 1.5, 3 and 10 mg/kg. Among the roughly 50 dose-escalation patients, about 20 had hepatocellular carcinoma, 15 or so melanoma, 9 renal cell carcinoma and 9 head and neck cancer. A male proportion of around 80% and a mean age of 60 years, ranging from roughly 23 to 80, were recorded for the dose-escalation cohort. Patients were allowed to have had prior anti-PD-1, anti-PD-L1 or anti-CTLA-4 therapy, and 40% of the dose-escalation patients had been treated with checkpoint inhibitors. Three dose-escalation patients achieved partial responses, one with hepatocellular carcinoma and two with cutaneous melanoma. Peripheral TCRbeta sequencing was intended to test whether TCR sequence diversity was altered and clonal T-cell expansion was caused by ivuxolimab. The paper reports the monotherapy dose-escalation portion (N ≈ 50 patients) of the phase I ivuxolimab trial.

The trial excluded patients who had a history of autoimmune disease or were on systemic immunosuppression. Peripheral blood for TCR sequencing was drawn from every dose cohort at baseline, at cycle 4 day 1 and at cycle 7 day 1. Samples came from an open-label, multicenter, first-in-human phase I dose-escalation trial of ivuxolimab. Adults with locally advanced or metastatic head and neck squamous cell, hepatocellular, melanoma or renal cell carcinoma were enrolled in the trial. Before TCR sequencing, CD4+ and CD8+ T cells were separately sorted from peripheral blood. On this clone: This clone's antigen is unknown. Qualities for individual bases were not recorded, and no much larger clone is one base off.

General findings and caveats noted by the study authors: Antigen specificity was not determined for the clonally expanded peripheral T cells. On average, CD8+ T cells showed more expanded clones than CD4+ T cells after ivuxolimab. In the 0.1-3.0 mg/kg groups, partial responders were among the patients with the lowest normalized peripheral clonal expansion, particularly in CD8+ T cells. At doses from 0.1 to 3.0 mg/kg, clonal expansion was seen in both CD4+ and CD8+ blood T cells between baseline and week 6. Low levels of normalized T-cell clonal expansion were also seen in some nonresponding patients.

Trimming removed 3 bases from V and 2 bases from J, leaving 17 bases between the germline ends. The CDR3 starts with the cysteine, ends with the phenylalanine, and has 17 residues. Only the CDR3 part of the read is kept: 51 bases, read in frame from the first base. CDR1 and CDR2, looked up from the germline V gene (reference sequence), are LNHDA and SQIVND. Genomic DNA was isolated from the sorted cells so that the TCRbeta CDR3 region could be sequenced. The immunoSEQ Assay was used for sequencing of TCRbeta CDR3 regions. TCRdb took this table from immuneACCESS and kept in-frame rearrangements with V and J called. Such tables lack part of the clones; where checked against another copy, unresolved V genes explain under half of the gap, and the rest is unexplained. The sample records tens of thousands of clones, around nine tenths of which are singletons. Under 0.35% of the sample lies in the top ten.

This clonotype was sampled from an adult with an advanced solid tumor such as melanoma, head and neck, liver or kidney cancer. The sample here was CD4+ or CD8+ T cells sorted from blood, taken in a trial of the OX40 agonist ivuxolimab. The rearrangement joined TRBV19 to TRBJ1-3, with a weak D call of TRBD1 (5 bases match). Here is the DNA: TGTGCCAGTAGTATGGGGGATCCTGGGCGTACTGGAAACACCATATATTTT. The resulting protein is CASSMGDPGRTGNTIYF. The entire variable domain, with the stretches around the CDR3 drawn from the reference TRBV19 and TRBJ1-3 proteins, is DGGITQSPKYLFRKEGQNVTLSCEQNLNHDAMYWYRQDPGQGLRLIYYSQIVNDFQKGDIAEGYSVSREKKESFPLTVTSAQKNPTAFYLCASSMGDPGRTGNTIYFGEGSWLTVV.